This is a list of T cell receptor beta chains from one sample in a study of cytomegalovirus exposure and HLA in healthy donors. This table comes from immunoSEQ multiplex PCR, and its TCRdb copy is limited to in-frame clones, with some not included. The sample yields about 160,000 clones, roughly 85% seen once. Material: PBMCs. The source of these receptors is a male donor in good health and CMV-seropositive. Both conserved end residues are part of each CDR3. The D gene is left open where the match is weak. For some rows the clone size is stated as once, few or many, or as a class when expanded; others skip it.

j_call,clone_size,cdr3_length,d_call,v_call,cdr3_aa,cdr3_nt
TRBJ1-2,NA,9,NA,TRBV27,CASFGTDGF,TGTGCCAGCTTTGGGACTGATGGCTTC
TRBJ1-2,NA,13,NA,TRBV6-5,CASSRDMVYGYTF,TGTGCCAGCAGTCGAGACATGGTCTATGGCTACACCTTC
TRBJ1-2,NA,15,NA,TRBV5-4,CASSLEWRLNYGYTF,TGTGCCAGCAGCTTGGAGTGGCGACTCAACTATGGCTACACCTTC
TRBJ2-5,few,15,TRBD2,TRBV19,CASSIAGTSGGTQYF,TGTGCCAGTAGTATAGCTGGGACTAGCGGGGGGACCCAGTACTTC
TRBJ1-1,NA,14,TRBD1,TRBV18,CASSPDRVSSEAFF,TGTGCCAGCTCACCGGACAGGGTTTCGTCTGAAGCTTTCTTT
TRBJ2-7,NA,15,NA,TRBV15,CATSRVAGGSYEQYF,TGTGCCACCAGCAGAGTCGCCGGAGGTAGCTACGAGCAGTACTTC
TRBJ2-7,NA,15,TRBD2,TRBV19,CASSPQGLVGYEQYF,TGTGCCAGTAGTCCTCAGGGACTAGTGGGCTACGAGCAGTACTTC
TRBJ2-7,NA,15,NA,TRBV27,CASSFQGHPSYEQYF,TGTGCCAGCAGTTTCCAGGGTCATCCCTCCTACGAGCAGTACTTC
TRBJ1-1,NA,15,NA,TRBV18,CASSPRGGVDTEAFF,TGTGCCAGCTCACCACGGGGGGGTGTGGACACTGAAGCTTTCTTT
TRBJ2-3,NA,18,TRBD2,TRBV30,CAWELPAGGPHTADTQYF,TGTGCATGGGAATTGCCAGCGGGGGGGCCCCACACAGCAGATACGCAGTATTTT
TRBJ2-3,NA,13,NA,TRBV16,CASSNQLVDTQYF,TGTGCCAGCAGCAACCAACTAGTAGATACGCAGTATTTT
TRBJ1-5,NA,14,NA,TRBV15,CATSREQGGQPQHF,TGTGCCACCAGCAGAGAACAGGGCGGTCAGCCCCAGCATTTT
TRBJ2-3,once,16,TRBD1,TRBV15,CATSRVGTGHSDTQYF,TGTGCCACCAGCAGGGTAGGGACAGGGCATTCAGATACGCAGTATTTT
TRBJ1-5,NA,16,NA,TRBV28,CASSRRAGLGNQPQHF,TGTGCCAGCAGTCGCAGGGCGGGGCTTGGCAATCAGCCCCAGCATTTT
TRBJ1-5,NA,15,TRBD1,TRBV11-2,CASSLTGVLNQPQHF,TGTGCCAGCAGCTTGACAGGGGTCTTGAATCAGCCCCAGCATTTT
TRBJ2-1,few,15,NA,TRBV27,CASSLRGISYNEQFF,TGTGCCAGCAGTTTAAGGGGGATCTCCTACAATGAGCAGTTCTTC
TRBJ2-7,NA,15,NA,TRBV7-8,CASSPRQMLTYEQYF,TGTGCCAGCAGCCCCCGACAGATGTTAACCTACGAGCAGTACTTC
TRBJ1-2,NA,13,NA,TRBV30,CAWSPHRDGGYTF,TGTGCCTGGAGCCCCCACAGGGACGGGGGCTACACCTTC
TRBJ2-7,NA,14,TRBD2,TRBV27,CATKKAGGPGEQYF,TGTGCCACCAAAAAGGCGGGAGGGCCGGGGGAGCAGTACTTC
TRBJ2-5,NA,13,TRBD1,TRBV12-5,CASGFDRGETQYF,TGTGCTAGTGGTTTCGACAGGGGAGAGACCCAGTACTTC
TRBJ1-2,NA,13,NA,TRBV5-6,CASSLYRGGGYTF,TGTGCCAGCAGCTTGTATCGGGGAGGAGGCTACACCTTC
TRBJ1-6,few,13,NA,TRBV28,CASSSEGFSPLHF,TGTGCCAGCAGTTCCGAGGGCTTTTCACCCCTCCACTTT
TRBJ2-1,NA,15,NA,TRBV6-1,CASRQSIHLIDEQFF,TGTGCCAGCAGACAGTCGATTCACCTAATTGATGAGCAGTTCTTC
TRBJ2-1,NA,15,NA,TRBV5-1,CASSLWAQVVNEQFF,TGCGCCAGCAGCTTGTGGGCCCAAGTAGTCAATGAGCAGTTCTTC
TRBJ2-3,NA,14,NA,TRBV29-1,CSVGSQGLTDTQYF,TGCAGCGTTGGGAGCCAGGGGCTCACAGATACGCAGTATTTT
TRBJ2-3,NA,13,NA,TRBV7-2,CASSSPEGYTQYF,TGTGCCAGCAGCTCCCCGGAGGGATATACGCAGTATTTT
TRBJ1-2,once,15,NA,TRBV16,CASSLRGGSNYGYTF,TGTGCCAGCAGCCTCCGGGGGGGTTCAAACTATGGCTACACCTTC
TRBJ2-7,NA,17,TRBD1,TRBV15,CATSRDPPGQGADEQYF,TGTGCCACCAGCAGGGACCCCCCGGGACAGGGGGCGGACGAGCAGTACTTC
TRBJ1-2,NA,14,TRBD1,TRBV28,CASSFSRGHNGYTF,TGTGCCAGCAGTTTTAGCAGGGGGCATAATGGCTACACCTTC
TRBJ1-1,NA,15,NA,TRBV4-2,CASSQDLAENTEAFF,TGTGCCAGCAGCCAAGATTTGGCAGAAAACACTGAAGCTTTCTTT
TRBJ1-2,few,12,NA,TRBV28,CASRSVYYGYTF,TGTGCCAGCAGATCGGTCTATTATGGCTACACCTTC
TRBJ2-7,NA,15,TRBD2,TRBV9,CASSAGTSGTYEQYF,TGTGCCAGCAGCGCCGGGACTAGCGGGACCTACGAGCAGTACTTC
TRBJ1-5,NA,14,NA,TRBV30,CAWSVGRVNQPQHF,TGTGCCTGGAGTGTCGGGCGGGTAAATCAGCCCCAGCATTTT
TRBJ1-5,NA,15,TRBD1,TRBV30,CAWSSGTGGNQPQHF,TGTGCCTGGAGTTCCGGGACAGGGGGCAATCAGCCCCAGCATTTT
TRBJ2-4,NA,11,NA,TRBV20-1,CSGLAFDIQYF,TGCAGTGGGTTAGCGTTTGACATTCAGTACTTC
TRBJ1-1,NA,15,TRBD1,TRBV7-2,CASSSAGTVNTEAFF,TGTGCCAGCAGCAGTGCCGGGACAGTGAACACTGAAGCTTTCTTT
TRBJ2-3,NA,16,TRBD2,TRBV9,CASSFTAGGITDTQYF,TGTGCCAGCAGTTTCACGGCGGGAGGGATCACAGATACGCAGTATTTT
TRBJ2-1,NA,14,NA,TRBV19,CASSSRSPGNEQFF,TGTGCCAGTAGTAGCAGGTCTCCGGGGAATGAGCAGTTCTTC